This T cell receptor beta chain comes out of a study of OX40 agonist ivuxolimab in advanced cancers. Whole-study findings and limits: Low normalized T-cell clonal expansion was also seen in some nonresponders.

Data came from immunoSEQ multiplex PCR; TCRdb stores just in-frame clones and leaves some out. The sample contains about 150,000 clones, around 94% of which appear only once. Concerning this clone: Its antigen is not identified.

V dropped 6 bases and J dropped 0 bases, with 15 bases sitting between them. The CDR3 contains 17 residues. From germline, CDR1 is SNHLY and CDR2 FYNNEI. The sequences come from CD4+ or CD8+ T cells sorted from blood, collected in a trial of the OX40 agonist ivuxolimab. This receptor was identified in an adult with an advanced solid tumor such as melanoma, head and neck, liver or kidney cancer. J is TRBJ2-6 and V is TRBV2; D is unresolved. The CDR3 loop reads CASRTAITVSGANVLTF. Written as DNA, the CDR3 is TGTGCCAGCAGGACCGCGATAACAGTCTCTGGGGCCAACGTCCTGACTTTC.